The 20 T cell receptor beta chains listed next were all sequenced from one sample in a study of cytomegalovirus exposure and HLA in healthy donors. The protocol was immunoSEQ multiplex PCR, while the TCRdb copy is restricted to in-frame clones and leaves out a portion. The sample gives approximately 170,000 clones, 85% of which show up once; 16% is in the top ten. The material sequenced was PBMCs. The receptors stem from a man aged 18 to 30 in good health and CMV-seropositive.

The rearrangement uses TRBV5-1 and TRBJ1-1; 12 nucleotides match TRBD1. V gave up 3 bases and J gave up 9 bases; unmatched junction bases: 3. CDR3 length: 13 residues. Germline V gives CDR1 SGHRS, CDR2 YFSETQ. CDR3 in DNA: TGCGCCAGCAGCTCCGGGACAGGGGGCCAAGCTTTCTTT. It yields the protein CASSSGTGGQAFF.

The V and J genes are TRBV29-1 and TRBJ2-1; 7 bases match TRBD1. CDR1 and CDR2 from the germline V gene are SQVTM and ANQGSEA. The J segment lost 4 bases and the V segment lost 0 bases, leaving 9 bases of the junction unmatched. This CDR3 has 16 residues. CDR3 bases: TGCAGCGTTGAAGATCGCAGAGGGGGCGGATACAATGAGCAGTTCTTC. Residues: CSVEDRRGGGYNEQFF.

The chain recombines TRBV6-1 with TRBJ2-7; D might be TRBD2 (6 bases). The germline gives CDR1 MNHNS, CDR2 SASEGT. Trimming removed 7 bases at V and 3 bases at J, with 16 bases between. The CDR3 loop spans 14 amino acids. CDR3 in amino acids: CASTLTRINYEQYF. The CDR3 nucleotides read TGTGCCAGCACTTTGACTAGAATCAACTACGAGCAGTACTTC.

The chain uses TRBV6-5 and TRBJ2-5; 8 bases map to TRBD2. The CDR3 totals 15 residues. The germline CDR1 and CDR2 sequences are MNHEY and SVGAGI. Trimming at V came to 5 bases and at J to 4 bases, leaving 9 bases not matched to a gene. The CDR3 region has the DNA TGTGCCAGCAGTGCGAGCGGGAGAATTGGAGAGACCCAGTACTTC. It specifies CASSASGRIGETQYF.

The chain combines TRBV5-6 with TRBJ2-1, with 9 bases lining up with TRBD2. J gave up 5 bases and V 4 bases, and 10 bases lay outside the gene matches. Per germline, CDR1 SGHDT and CDR2 YYEEEE. CDR3 length equals 16 residues. As DNA, the CDR3 is TGTGCCAGCAGCCCTCTAGCGGGGAGGGGGGACAATGAGCAGTTCTTC. Translated: CASSPLAGRGDNEQFF.

The V gene is TRBV6-1, the J gene TRBJ1-5; 9 bases are a match to TRBD1. In germline, CDR1 is MNHNS, CDR2 SASEGT. CDR3 length: 16 amino acids. J gave up 7 bases and V 1 base, and 8 bases lay outside the gene matches. CDR3 coding DNA: TGTGCCAGCAGTGAAGAAGGGGACAGGGTTCTGCAGCCCCAGCATTTT. Translation: CASSEEGDRVLQPQHF.

V gene TRBV2 combines with J gene TRBJ2-1, with TRBD2 matching 10 bases. Germline CDR1 SNHLY, CDR2 FYNNEI. The trim removed 4 bases at V and 6 bases at J, leaving 3 bases unmatched. There are 14 residues in the CDR3. The CDR3 DNA follows: TGTGCCAGCAGTGGCGGACTAGCGGCCAATGAGCAGTTCTTC. Its protein product is CASSGGLAANEQFF.

The chain couples TRBV5-1 to TRBJ2-7; 7 bases are shared with TRBD1. This CDR3 is built from 15 residues. The ends lost 6 bases at V and 2 bases at J; junction bases unmatched: 11. In germline, CDR1 is SGHRS, CDR2 YFSETQ. CDR3 loop: CASTPAQGVTYEQYF. The CDR3 region has the DNA TGCGCCAGCACCCCTGCCCAGGGGGTCACCTACGAGCAGTACTTC.

The chain is built from TRBV27 and TRBJ2-1; D gene unclear. The CDR3 sequence is 12 residues long. The V and J ends lost 9 bases and 6 bases respectively, with 12 bases between them. Germline CDR1 MNHEY, CDR2 SMNVEV (reference sequence). In nucleotides, the CDR3 is TGTGCCAGTTCGGGTGTTGGCAATGAGCAGTTCTTC. It yields the protein CASSGVGNEQFF.

V gene TRBV4-1 combines with J gene TRBJ2-3; 8 bases agree with TRBD1. V gave up 1 base and J gave up 4 bases; unmatched junction bases: 10. Per the germline V gene, CDR1 is MGHRA and CDR2 is YSYEKL. The CDR3 is 17 amino acids. The CDR3 region has the DNA TGCGCCAGCAGCCAAGGAGACGGGACAGGTTCTGCAGATACGCAGTATTTT. Translated, it gives CASSQGDGTGSADTQYF.

Here the CDR3 reads CASSPDRNYNEQFF. CDR3 bases: TGTGCCAGCAGTCCGGACAGAAACTACAATGAGCAGTTCTTC. The chain employs TRBV27 and TRBJ2-1, with D possibly TRBD1 on 6 matching bases. Looked up from germline, CDR1 is MNHEY and CDR2 is SMNVEV (reference sequence). Deletions cut 5 bases from V and 3 bases from J, with 11 bases between. This CDR3 is 14 amino acids long.

V and J are TRBV25-1 and TRBJ2-1; no clear D. The CDR3 has 14 residues. Germline CDR1 is MGHDK and CDR2 is SYGVNS. V was clipped by 6 bases and J by 0 bases, with 9 bases between them. CDR3 region: CASSMSSSYNEQFF. The CDR3 DNA reads TGTGCCAGCAGCATGTCGAGCTCCTACAATGAGCAGTTCTTC.

The chain couples TRBV28 to TRBJ2-2, with D unresolved. The germline V and J ends were trimmed by 8 bases and 1 base, with 2 bases remaining between them. Germline loops: CDR1 MDHEN, CDR2 SYDVKM. The CDR3 totals 11 residues. The CDR3, as DNA: TGTGCCAGCCAGAACACCGGGGAGCTGTTTTTT. Translated: CASQNTGELFF. Full variable domain (outside the CDR3, taken from reference TRBV28 and TRBJ2-2): DVKVTQSSRYLVKRTGEKVFLECVQDMDHENMFWYRQDPGLGLRLIYFSYDVKMKEKGDIPEGYSVSREKKERFSLILESASTNQTSMYLCASQNTGELFFGEGSRLTVL.

This clone came up many times. This chain uses TRBV5-1 with TRBJ1-2, with 10 bases identical to TRBD1. The ends lost 1 base at V and 6 bases at J; junction bases unmatched: 3. This CDR3 is 14 amino acids long. The germline CDR1 and CDR2 sequences are SGHRS and YFSETQ. CDR3 in amino acids: CASSLSGTGDGYTF. CDR3 sequence (DNA): TGCGCCAGCAGCTTGAGTGGGACAGGGGATGGCTACACCTTC.

This chain connects TRBV19 to TRBJ2-2, with a tentative D call TRBD2 (7 bases). The CDR3 is 15 amino acids. The germline V gene has CDR1 LNHDA and CDR2 SQIVND (reference sequence). V lost 7 bases and J lost 3, with 15 bases in between. CDR3: CASKEGEGHTGELFF. CDR3 DNA: TGTGCCAGTAAGGAGGGGGAGGGCCACACCGGGGAGCTGTTTTTT.

The chain is built from TRBV5-1 and TRBJ1-1; 7 nucleotides agree with TRBD1. The V gene's germline CDR1 is SGHRS and CDR2 YFSETQ. The trim removed 1 base at V and 4 bases at J, leaving 4 bases unmatched. CDR3 length: 14 amino acids. CDR3 sequence: CASSLSGQFTEAFF. The CDR3 DNA follows: TGCGCCAGCAGCTTGTCGGGACAGTTCACTGAAGCTTTCTTT.

Details on this clone: The same CDR3 is also encoded by other DNA sequences in this sample. The chain joins TRBV28 to TRBJ1-5; 12 positions match TRBD1. CDR1 MDHEN and CDR2 SYDVKM come from the germline V gene. The CDR3 has 15 residues. Trimming removed 5 bases from V and 7 bases from J; junction bases left unmatched: 6. The CDR3 region is CASSGGQGARQPQHF. The CDR3 DNA is TGTGCCAGCAGTGGGGGACAGGGGGCGCGACAGCCCCAGCATTTT. Using reference TRBV28 and TRBJ1-5 for the parts outside the CDR3, the full variable domain is DVKVTQSSRYLVKRTGEKVFLECVQDMDHENMFWYRQDPGLGLRLIYFSYDVKMKEKGDIPEGYSVSREKKERFSLILESASTNQTSMYLCASSGGQGARQPQHFGDGTRLSIL.

The V call is TRBV28, the J call TRBJ1-5; D is perhaps TRBD1 (6 bases). The germline CDR1 and CDR2 sequences are MDHEN and SYDVKM. The V end was cut by 6 bases, the J end by 5 bases, with 17 bases between. CDR3 length: 15 amino acids. This CDR3 reads CASSPNGGFDQPQHF. The CDR3 bases are TGTGCCAGCAGCCCTAATGGGGGCTTTGATCAGCCCCAGCATTTT.

The table lists this clone with a count of one. The gene calls are TRBV6-5 and TRBJ2-7, with D possibly TRBD2 on 5 matching bases. CDR1 and CDR2 (germline): MNHEY, SVGAGI. Trimming pared 7 bases from V and 2 bases from J, leaving 15 bases between. CDR3 length: 14 residues. CDR3 nucleotide sequence: TGTGCCAGCAATAAGGCGGGCTCGGCCTACGAGCAGTACTTC. Its protein product is CASNKAGSAYEQYF.

The chain links TRBV28 to TRBJ2-5; 10 bases are shared with TRBD1. From germline, CDR1 is MDHEN and CDR2 SYDVKM. The CDR3 totals 15 residues. J lost 5 bases, V lost 5 bases, and 8 bases had no gene match. The CDR3 protein is CASSSRDRGLETQYF. In DNA form, the CDR3 reads TGTGCCAGCAGTAGCCGGGACAGGGGTTTGGAGACCCAGTACTTC.